One and the same sample provided the 5 T cell receptor beta chains below, sequenced in a study of blood T cell repertoires in COVID-19. TCRdb's table, derived via immunoSEQ multiplex PCR, lists solely in-frame clones and lacks some. This sample has 250,000 to 300,000 clones; nearly 90% occur once, and the top ten carry around 10%. The sample taken for sequencing was peripheral blood. The receptors derive from a woman in her 30s with COVID-19, enrolled during active disease.

This chain connects TRBV11-2 to TRBJ2-7; a possible D gene is TRBD1 (5 bases). The V and J ends lost 0 bases and 0 bases respectively, with 9 bases between them. CDR3 length: 15 amino acids. Germline assignment: CDR1 SGHAT and CDR2 FQNNGV. This chain's CDR3 is CASSLETVSSYEQYF. Written as DNA, the CDR3 is TGTGCCAGCAGCTTAGAGACAGTTAGCTCCTACGAGCAGTACTTC.

In its sample, this clone was seen once. This chain joins TRBV5-1 and TRBJ2-3; TRBD2 matches 8 bases. The trim removed 0 bases at V and 2 bases at J, leaving 5 bases unmatched. Per the germline V gene, CDR1 is SGHRS and CDR2 is YFSETQ. The CDR3 length is 16 residues. The CDR3 here is CASSLERGGYTDTQYF. In nucleotides, the CDR3 is TGCGCCAGCAGCTTGGAACGGGGGGGCTACACAGATACGCAGTATTTT.

This chain joins TRBV18 and TRBJ1-5; 9 bases agree with TRBD1. Per the germline V gene, CDR1 is KGHSH and CDR2 is LQKENI. This CDR3 is 16 amino acids long. V gave up 3 bases and J gave up 1 base; unmatched junction bases: 4. This CDR3 reads CASSPTGQGSNQPQHF. Written as DNA, the CDR3 is TGTGCCAGCTCACCCACGGGACAGGGAAGCAATCAGCCCCAGCATTTT.

The J gene is TRBJ1-2, the V gene TRBV7-8; the match to TRBD1 covers 11 bases. Trimming took 6 bases from V and 8 from J; bases not matched to a gene: 8. Germline V gene lookup returns CDR1 SGHVS and CDR2 FQNEAQ. This CDR3 is 14 amino acids long. CDR3 region: CASSPGQGAPGYTF. The DNA of the CDR3 is TGTGCCAGCAGTCCCGGACAGGGGGCGCCGGGCTACACCTTC.

This rearrangement joins TRBV7-6 to TRBJ1-1; 8 nucleotides match TRBD1. The CDR3 is made up of 17 amino acids. The trim removed 3 bases at V and 5 bases at J, leaving 14 bases unmatched. The V gene's germline CDR1 is SGHVS and CDR2 FNYEAQ. This CDR3 is CASSFLPQGAIGTEAFF. The CDR3 nucleotides read TGTGCCAGCAGCTTCTTACCGCAGGGGGCTATAGGGACTGAAGCTTTCTTT.